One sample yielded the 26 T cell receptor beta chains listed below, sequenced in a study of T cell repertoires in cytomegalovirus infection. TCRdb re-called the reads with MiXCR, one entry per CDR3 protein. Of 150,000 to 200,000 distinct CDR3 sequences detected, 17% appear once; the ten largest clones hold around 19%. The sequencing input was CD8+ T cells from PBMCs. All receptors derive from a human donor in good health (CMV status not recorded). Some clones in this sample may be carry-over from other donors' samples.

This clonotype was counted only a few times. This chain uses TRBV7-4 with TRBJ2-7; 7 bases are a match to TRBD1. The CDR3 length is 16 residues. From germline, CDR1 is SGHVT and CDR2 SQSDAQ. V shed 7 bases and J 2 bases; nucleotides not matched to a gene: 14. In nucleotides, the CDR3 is TGTGCCAGCACCCTGAACGACCGGGACAGCGCCTACGAGCAGTACTTC. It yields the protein CASTLNDRDSAYEQYF.

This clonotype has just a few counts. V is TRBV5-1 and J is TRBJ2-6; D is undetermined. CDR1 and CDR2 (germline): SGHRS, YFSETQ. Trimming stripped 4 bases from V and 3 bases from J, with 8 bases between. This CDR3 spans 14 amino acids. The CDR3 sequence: CASSNRYGANVLTF. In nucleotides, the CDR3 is TGCGCCAGCAGCAACCGCTATGGGGCCAACGTCCTGACTTTC.

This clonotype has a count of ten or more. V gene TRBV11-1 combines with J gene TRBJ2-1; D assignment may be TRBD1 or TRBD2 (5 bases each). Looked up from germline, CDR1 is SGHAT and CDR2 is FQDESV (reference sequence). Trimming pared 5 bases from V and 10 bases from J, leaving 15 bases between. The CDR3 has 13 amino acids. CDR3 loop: CASSTGPLREQFF. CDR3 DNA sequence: TGTGCCAGCAGCACGGGGCCCCTAAGGGAGCAGTTCTTC. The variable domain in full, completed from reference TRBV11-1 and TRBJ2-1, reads EAEVAQSPRYKITEKSQAVAFWCDPISGHATLYWYRQILGQGPELLVQFQDESVVDDSQLPKDRFSAERLKGVDSTLKIQPAELGDSAMYLCASSTGPLREQFFGPGTRLTVL.

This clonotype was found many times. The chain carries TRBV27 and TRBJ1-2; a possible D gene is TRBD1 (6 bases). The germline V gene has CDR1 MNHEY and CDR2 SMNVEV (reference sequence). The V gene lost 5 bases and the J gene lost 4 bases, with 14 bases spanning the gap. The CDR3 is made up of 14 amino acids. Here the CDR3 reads CASSTSGQLYGYTF. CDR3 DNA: TGTGCCAGCAGTACCTCAGGACAGCTCTATGGCTACACCTTC.

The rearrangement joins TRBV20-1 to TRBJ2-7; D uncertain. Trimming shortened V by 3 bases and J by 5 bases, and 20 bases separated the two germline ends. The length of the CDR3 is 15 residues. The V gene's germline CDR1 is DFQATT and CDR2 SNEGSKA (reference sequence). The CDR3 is CSASQRKGDGHEQYF. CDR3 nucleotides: TGCAGTGCTAGCCAACGCAAGGGTGATGGGCACGAGCAGTACTTC.

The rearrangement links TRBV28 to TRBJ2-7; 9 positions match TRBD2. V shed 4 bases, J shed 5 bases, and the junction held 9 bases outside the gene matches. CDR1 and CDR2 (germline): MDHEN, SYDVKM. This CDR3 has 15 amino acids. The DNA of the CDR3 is TGTGCCAGCAGTTCCATTAGCGGGAGTCTCAACGAGCAGTACTTC. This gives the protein CASSSISGSLNEQYF.

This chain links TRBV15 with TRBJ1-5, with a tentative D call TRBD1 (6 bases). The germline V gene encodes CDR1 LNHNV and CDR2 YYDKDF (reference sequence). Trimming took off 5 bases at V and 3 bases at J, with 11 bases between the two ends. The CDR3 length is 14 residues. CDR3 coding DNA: TGTGCCACCAGCCGCCGGACAGCCAATCAGCCCCAGCATTTT. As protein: CATSRRTANQPQHF.

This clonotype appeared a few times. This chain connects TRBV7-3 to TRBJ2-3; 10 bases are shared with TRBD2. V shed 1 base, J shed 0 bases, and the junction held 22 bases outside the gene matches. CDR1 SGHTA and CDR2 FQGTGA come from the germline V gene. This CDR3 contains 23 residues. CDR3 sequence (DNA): TGTGCCAGCAGCTTAAAAAGCGGGAGGGCCGAGAACGAGGGTAGAACTAGCACAGATACGCAGTATTTT. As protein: CASSLKSGRAENEGRTSTDTQYF.

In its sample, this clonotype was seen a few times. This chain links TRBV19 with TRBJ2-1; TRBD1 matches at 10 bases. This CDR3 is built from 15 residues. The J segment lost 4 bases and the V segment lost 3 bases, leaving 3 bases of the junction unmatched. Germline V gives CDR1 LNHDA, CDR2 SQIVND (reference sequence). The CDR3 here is CASSMAGQGYNEQFF. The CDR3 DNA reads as TGTGCCAGTAGTATGGCGGGACAGGGGTACAATGAGCAGTTCTTC.

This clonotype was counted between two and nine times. CDR3 residues: CASSETSVKEETQYF. The CDR3 DNA sequence: TGTGCCAGCAGTGAGACTAGCGTTAAAGAAGAGACCCAGTACTTC. The chain couples TRBV27 to TRBJ2-5, with 8 bases matching TRBD2. V was clipped by 5 bases and J by 3 bases; unmatched bases: 8. Germline V lookup: CDR1 MNHEY, CDR2 SMNVEV (reference sequence). The CDR3 covers 15 residues.

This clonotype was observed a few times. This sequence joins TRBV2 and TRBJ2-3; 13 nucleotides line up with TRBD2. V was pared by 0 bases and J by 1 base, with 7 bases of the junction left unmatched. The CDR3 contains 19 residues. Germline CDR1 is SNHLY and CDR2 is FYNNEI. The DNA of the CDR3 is TGTGCCAGCAGTGAAGCGCTTCTGGGGACTAGCGGGGGCACAGATACGCAGTATTTT. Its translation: CASSEALLGTSGGTDTQYF.

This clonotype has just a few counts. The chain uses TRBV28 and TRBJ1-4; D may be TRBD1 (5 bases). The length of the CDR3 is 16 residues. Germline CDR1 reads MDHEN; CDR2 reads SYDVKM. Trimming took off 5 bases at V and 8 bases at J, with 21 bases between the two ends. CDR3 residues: CASSPLRDFQGEKLFF. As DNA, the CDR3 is TGTGCCAGCAGTCCCCTCCGGGACTTCCAGGGAGAAAAACTGTTTTTT.

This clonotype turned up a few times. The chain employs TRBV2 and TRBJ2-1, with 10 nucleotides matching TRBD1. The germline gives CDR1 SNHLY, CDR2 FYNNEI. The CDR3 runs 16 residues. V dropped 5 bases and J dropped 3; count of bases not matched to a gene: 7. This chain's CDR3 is CASSITGQGIYNEQFF. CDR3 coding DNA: TGTGCCAGCAGTATAACGGGACAGGGGATCTACAATGAGCAGTTCTTC.

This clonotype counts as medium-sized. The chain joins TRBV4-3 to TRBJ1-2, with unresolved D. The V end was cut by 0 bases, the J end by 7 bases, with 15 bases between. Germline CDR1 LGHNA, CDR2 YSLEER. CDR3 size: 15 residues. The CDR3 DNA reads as TGCGCCAGCAGCCAAGAATTAGCATCTATTCCTGGCTACACCTTC. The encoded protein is CASSQELASIPGYTF.

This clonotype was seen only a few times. The CDR3 DNA reads as TGTGCCAGCAGCTCCCCGGGACAGGGTAGATGGGAGCAGTACTTC. Residues: CASSSPGQGRWEQYF. The chain joins TRBV7-2 to TRBJ2-7, with 9 bases that match TRBD1. Germline-derived CDR1 and CDR2 are SGHTA and FQGNSA. J was trimmed by 7 bases and V by 4 bases; bases with no gene match: 11. This CDR3 has 15 amino acids. Variable domain in full (rest from reference TRBV7-2 and TRBJ2-7): GAGVSQSPSNKVTEKGKDVELRCDPISGHTALYWYRQSLGQGLEFLIYFQGNSAPDKSGLPSDRFSAERTGGSVSTLTIQRTQQEDSAVYLCASSSPGQGRWEQYFGPGTRLTVT.

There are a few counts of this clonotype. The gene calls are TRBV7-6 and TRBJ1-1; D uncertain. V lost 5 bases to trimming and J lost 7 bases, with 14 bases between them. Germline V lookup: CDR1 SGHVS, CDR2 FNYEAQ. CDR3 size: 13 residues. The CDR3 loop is CASSLFEYREAFF. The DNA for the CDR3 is TGTGCCAGCAGCCTCTTCGAGTATCGTGAAGCTTTCTTT.

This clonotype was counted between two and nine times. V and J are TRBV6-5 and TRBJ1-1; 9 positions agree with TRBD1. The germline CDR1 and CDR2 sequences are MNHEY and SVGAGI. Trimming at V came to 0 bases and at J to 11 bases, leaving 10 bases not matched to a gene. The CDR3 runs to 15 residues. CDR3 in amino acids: CASSYSRDRARPAFF. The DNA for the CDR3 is TGTGCCAGCAGTTACTCCCGGGACAGGGCCCGGCCCGCTTTCTTT.

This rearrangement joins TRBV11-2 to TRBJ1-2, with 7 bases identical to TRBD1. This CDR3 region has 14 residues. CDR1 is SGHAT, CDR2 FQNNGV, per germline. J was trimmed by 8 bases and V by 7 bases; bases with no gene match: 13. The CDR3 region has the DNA TGTGCCAGCACCCGAGTGACAGGGACAAGAGGCTACACCTTC. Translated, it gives CASTRVTGTRGYTF.

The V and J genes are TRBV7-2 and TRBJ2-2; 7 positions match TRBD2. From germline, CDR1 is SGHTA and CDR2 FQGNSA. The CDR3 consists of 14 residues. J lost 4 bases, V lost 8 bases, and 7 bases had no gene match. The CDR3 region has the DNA TGTGCCAGCCGGGCGGGAGTTAGCACCGGGGAGCTGTTTTTT. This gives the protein CASRAGVSTGELFF.

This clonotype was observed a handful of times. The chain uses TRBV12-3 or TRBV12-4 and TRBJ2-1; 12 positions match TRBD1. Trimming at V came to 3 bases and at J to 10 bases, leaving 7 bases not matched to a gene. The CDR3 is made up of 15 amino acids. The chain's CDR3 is CASSFWDRGRLEQFF. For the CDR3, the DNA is TGTGCCAGCAGTTTTTGGGACAGGGGGCGCTTGGAGCAGTTCTTC.

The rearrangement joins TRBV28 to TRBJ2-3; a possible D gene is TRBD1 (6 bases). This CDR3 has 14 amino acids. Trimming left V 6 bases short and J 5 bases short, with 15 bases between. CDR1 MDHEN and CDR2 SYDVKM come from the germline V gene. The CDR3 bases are TGTGCCAGCAGCCCCCTGGGGGCCGGAGATACGCAGTATTTT. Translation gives CASSPLGAGDTQYF. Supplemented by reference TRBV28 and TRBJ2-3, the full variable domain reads DVKVTQSSRYLVKRTGEKVFLECVQDMDHENMFWYRQDPGLGLRLIYFSYDVKMKEKGDIPEGYSVSREKKERFSLILESASTNQTSMYLCASSPLGAGDTQYFGPGTRLTVL.

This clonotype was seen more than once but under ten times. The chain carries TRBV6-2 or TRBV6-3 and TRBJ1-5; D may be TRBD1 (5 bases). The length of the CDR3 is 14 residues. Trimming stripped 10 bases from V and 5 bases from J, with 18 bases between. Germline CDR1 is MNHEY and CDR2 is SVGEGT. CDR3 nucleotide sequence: TGTGCCACCTCCGGGGGGGGGATGCATCAGCCCCAGCATTTT. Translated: CATSGGGMHQPQHF.

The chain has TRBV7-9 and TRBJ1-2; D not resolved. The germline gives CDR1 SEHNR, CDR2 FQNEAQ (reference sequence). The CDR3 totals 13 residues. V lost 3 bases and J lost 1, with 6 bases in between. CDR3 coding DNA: TGTGCCAGCAGCTTGACGATTAACTATGGCTACACCTTC. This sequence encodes CASSLTINYGYTF. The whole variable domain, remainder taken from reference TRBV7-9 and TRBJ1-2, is DTGVSQNPRHKITKRGQNVTFRCDPISEHNRLYWYRQTLGQGPEFLTYFQNEAQLEKSRLLSDRFSAERPKGSFSTLEIQRTEQGDSAMYLCASSLTINYGYTFGSGTRLTVV.

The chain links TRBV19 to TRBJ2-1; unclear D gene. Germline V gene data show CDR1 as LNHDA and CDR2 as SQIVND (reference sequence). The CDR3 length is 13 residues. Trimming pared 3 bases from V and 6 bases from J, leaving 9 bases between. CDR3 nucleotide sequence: TGTGCCAGTAGTATTAGTGGCGGCAATGAGCAGTTCTTC. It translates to CASSISGGNEQFF.

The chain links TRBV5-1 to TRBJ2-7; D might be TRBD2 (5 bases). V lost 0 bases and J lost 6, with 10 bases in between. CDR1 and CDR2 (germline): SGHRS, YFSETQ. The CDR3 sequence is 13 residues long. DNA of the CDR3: TGCGCCAGCAGCTTGGAAGCGGTGGGCGAGCAGTACTTC. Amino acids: CASSLEAVGEQYF.

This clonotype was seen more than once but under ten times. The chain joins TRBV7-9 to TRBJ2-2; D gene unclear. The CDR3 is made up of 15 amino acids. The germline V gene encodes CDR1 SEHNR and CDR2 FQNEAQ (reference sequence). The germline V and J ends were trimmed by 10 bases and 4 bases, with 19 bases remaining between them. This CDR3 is CATPGAARGTGELFF. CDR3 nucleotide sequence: TGTGCCACCCCAGGCGCAGCCCGAGGCACCGGGGAGCTGTTTTTT.